The T cell receptor (beta chain) described here comes from a study of T cells in Graves' hyperthyroidism and ophthalmopathy. From RNA transcripts, TCR beta CDR3 regions were amplified. A set of HTBI primers served as the primers for a first-round RT-PCR of the TCR CDR3. MiXCR, applied by TCRdb to the multiplex PCR reads, yields one record per CDR3 protein. This sample has 490,000 or so distinct CDR3 sequences, with roughly 16% found just once. V lost 4 bases, J lost 8 bases, and 6 bases stayed unmatched. Germline CDR1 and CDR2: SGHRS and YFSETQ. CDR3 length equals 14 residues. This clonotype was seen at least ten times. Each ophthalmopathy patient scored at least 3 on the Clinical Activity Score and at least 4 on NOSPECS grade, with duration under 3 months.

The specimen was blood. The gene calls are TRBV5-1 and TRBJ2-1; 10 bases line up with TRBD1. The clonotype was recovered from a young woman with Graves' ophthalmopathy. The CDR3 DNA sequence: TGCGCCAGCAGCCCAGGGACAGGGGTCGATGAGCAGTTCTTC. It encodes CASSPGTGVDEQFF. Filled out from reference TRBV5-1 and TRBJ2-1, the complete variable domain reads KAGVTQTPRYLIKTRGQQVTLSCSPISGHRSVSWYQQTPGQGLQFLFEYFSETQRNKGNFPGRFSGRQFSNSRSEMNVSTLELGDSALYLCASSPGTGVDEQFFGPGTRLTVL.